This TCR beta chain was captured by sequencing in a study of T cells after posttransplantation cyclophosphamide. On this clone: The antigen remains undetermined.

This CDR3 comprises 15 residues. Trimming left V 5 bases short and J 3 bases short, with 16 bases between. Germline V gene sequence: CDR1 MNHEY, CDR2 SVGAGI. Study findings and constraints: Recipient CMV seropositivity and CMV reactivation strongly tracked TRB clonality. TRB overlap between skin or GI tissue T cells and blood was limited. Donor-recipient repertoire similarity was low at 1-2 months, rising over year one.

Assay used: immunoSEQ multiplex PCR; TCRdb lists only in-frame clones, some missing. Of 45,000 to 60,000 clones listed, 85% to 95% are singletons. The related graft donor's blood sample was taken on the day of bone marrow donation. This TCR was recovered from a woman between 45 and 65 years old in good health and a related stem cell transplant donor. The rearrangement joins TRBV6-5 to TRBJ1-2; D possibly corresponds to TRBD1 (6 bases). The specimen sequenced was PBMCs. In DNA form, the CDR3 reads TGTGCCAGCAGTGCGGTAACAGGGAGTTACTATGGCTACACCTTC. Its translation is CASSAVTGSYYGYTF.